Listed here is a single T cell receptor beta chain. Its binding antigen is unknown. Base qualities were left out, and no much larger clone turns up one base away. This sample is part of a study of glioma-infiltrating T cells (TCRdb year 2016). Some background on the complete study: The study sequenced TCR alpha- and beta-chain repertoires from glioma tissue, from non-neoplastic brain tissue and from matched peripheral blood mononuclear cells. To measure how far tissue and blood T-cell populations diverged, each tissue-infiltrating repertoire was compared against the peripheral blood repertoire of the same patient. Three low-grade glioma patients, seven to nine primary glioblastoma patients, and three non-glioma patients who contributed non-neoplastic brain tissue made up the paired cohort.

Study-wide findings and limitations: In non-neoplastic patients, VJ-independent divergence between tissue and blood fell below expectation, whereas in all gliomas, and especially in low-grade gliomas, the divergence rose above expectation. Very few CDR3 sequences were found to be shared between tissue and blood, and this scarcity was attributed to high CDR3 diversity and limited sampling. Group comparisons rested on small numbers: three non-neoplastic, three low-grade glioma and 7 or 8 glioblastoma patients.

The trim is 4 bases for V and 5 bases for J, with a gap of 12 bases between the germline ends. The CDR3, cysteine through phenylalanine, is 13 amino acids long. Just the 39-base CDR3 DNA is kept, in frame starting at base 1. CDR1 is given as SGDLS and CDR2 as YYNGEE, both from the germline V gene. TCR alpha and beta CDR3 regions were amplified with the iRepertoire nested amplicon-rescue multiplex PCR (arm-PCR) platform from RNA. One-step reverse transcription and amplification used roughly 100-400 ng of tissue mRNA or PBMC total RNA as input. Following bead purification, Illumina adapters were added through a secondary multiplex PCR, and the libraries were then gel-purified between 200 and 400 bp. The libraries contained internal 6-nucleotide barcodes that were used for demultiplexing. Libraries were sequenced on an Illumina MiSeq with 2x220 or 2x250 nucleotide paired-end reads. The authors' analysis ran thus. Paired reads were merged using FLASH 1.2.11 and were aligned to the GRCh37 human genome using BWA-MEM, after which TRA and TRB reads were extracted. An IMGT-derived reference of cassette sequences and CDR3 motifs, with pseudogenes included, was used for V and J assignment. Reads were translated in three frames, and productive CDR3s were defined as those with a C...FGXG motif and no stop codons. A clonotype was defined as a unique combination of a V-J cassette pair and a CDR3 amino acid sequence. Filtering of reads was based on Hamming distance, with the threshold set by the sequence error rate of each sample in mapped regions. Through fastp at Q25 and MiXCR, TCRdb rebuilt clones from the public reads, retaining in-frame beta chains. Each CDR3 protein appears once, grouped with its most common genes and DNA. These V and J calls originate from TCRdb's pipeline instead of the authors' own analysis. This sample gives about 89,000 distinct CDR3 sequences in total; around a quarter of them show up just once. The top ten clones comprise under 8.5% of the sample.

Specimen: glioma tissue, nonneoplastic brain tissue, or PBMCs (not recorded which). Here the chain combines TRBV9 and TRBJ1-2, with the identity of the D gene unclear. The receptor's source is a human donor with low-grade glioma or glioblastoma, undergoing nonglioma brain surgery, or in good health (not recorded which). The DNA sequence is as follows: TGTGCCAGCAGCCGCACCGGGCCATATGGCTACACCTTC. It is translated as CASSRTGPYGYTF.